These 4 T cell receptor beta chains came from one sample sequenced in a study of identical twins. Via MiXCR, TCRdb re-called the 5' RACE reads, giving one row per CDR3 protein. This sample has fewer than 250,000 distinct CDR3 sequences, with 7% found just once. The sample was also linked to a second study, of yellow fever vaccine responses in identical twins.

Material: memory (CD45RO+) T cells sorted from blood. The receptors here all came from a woman between 18 and 29 years old in good health.

A remark on this clonotype: A much larger clonotype is one base distant, so this may be a read error. The CDR3 nucleotides read TGCAGCGTTGCGGAAAACTATGGCTACACCTTC. Translated: CSVAENYGYTF. The gene calls are TRBV29-1 and TRBJ1-2; D is unresolved. Trimming stripped 4 bases from V and 2 bases from J, with 5 bases between. Germline CDR1 is SQVTM and CDR2 is ANQGSEA. The CDR3 extends over 11 amino acids.

Only a few counts were recorded for this clonotype. This chain links TRBV5-4 with TRBJ2-3, with 7 bases matching TRBD2. CDR1 is SGHNT and CDR2 is YYREEE in the germline V gene (reference sequence). This CDR3 is 15 amino acids long. Trimming at V came to 2 bases and at J to 4 bases, leaving 7 bases not matched to a gene. The CDR3 is CASSFPGLRSDTQYF. In nucleotides, the CDR3 is TGTGCCAGCAGCTTTCCGGGACTAAGGTCAGATACGCAGTATTTT.

The gene calls are TRBV7-6 and TRBJ2-5; D ambiguous. Trimming took 0 bases from V and 5 from J, leaving 10 bases between them. Germline CDR1 reads SGHVS; CDR2 reads FNYEAQ. The CDR3 runs to 14 residues. The chain's CDR3 is CASSLAITLETQYF. CDR3 nucleotides: TGTGCCAGCAGCTTAGCCATTACTTTGGAGACCCAGTACTTC.

CDR3 nucleotides: TGTGCCAGCAGTGAAGTGGGGATGAACACTGAAGCTTTCTTT. This encodes CASSEVGMNTEAFF. This chain uses TRBV6-1 with TRBJ1-1; no clear D. In germline, CDR1 is MNHNS, CDR2 SASEGT. The CDR3 is 14 residues long. V lost 1 base to trimming and J lost 0 bases, with 6 bases between them.